This passage covers 19 T cell receptor beta chains from one sample sequenced in a study of Ad26.COV2.S vaccination and SARS-CoV-2 variants (dated by TCRdb to the early 2020s). The sample's treatment or condition label, decoded: around 19 received Ad26.COV2.S at low or high dose, single or two shots; roughly 5 received placebo; per-sample allocation not given. For vaccine and placebo recipients, repertoires were sequenced using samples collected on day 63 after the first injection. The library was built by means of the immunoSEQ multiplex PCR assay. TCRdb provides this immuneACCESS table in a form limited to in-frame rearrangements. Some clones are lacking; in checked studies, under half of them reflect an unresolved V gene, and why the rest are absent is not known. The sample contains some 450,000 clones, 90% of them found a single time. The leading ten clones occupy approximately 4.3% of the sample.

The starting material was peripheral blood, obtained in a trial of Ad26.COV2.S vaccine versus placebo. These receptor sequences come from a person between 18 and 65 years old who received the Ad26.COV2.S COVID-19 vaccine or a placebo.

This chain links TRBV21-1 with TRBJ1-2; TRBD1, the table's D call, lacks a check against the DNA. TRBV21-1 is listed as a pseudogene. This CDR3 has 14 amino acids. CDR3 region: CASRRLRDSYGYTF. The CDR3 DNA follows: TGTGCCAGCAGGAGACTCCGGGACAGCTATGGCTACACCTTC.

The CDR3: CASSSGLAGVLNEQFF. The CDR3 bases are TGTGCCAGCAGTTCGGGACTAGCGGGAGTTCTCAATGAGCAGTTCTTC. This chain uses TRBV27 with TRBJ2-1; 14 positions match TRBD2. This CDR3 has 16 residues. Germline V CDR1 and CDR2: MNHEY, SMNVEV (reference sequence). The V gene end was trimmed by 4 bases and the J gene end by 6 bases; junction bases not matched to a gene: 5.

This chain joins TRBV3-1 (or the pseudogene TRBV3-2) and TRBJ2-3; TRBD1 might be the D (5 bases). The CDR3 totals 18 residues. Germline V CDR1 and CDR2: LGHDT, YNNKEL (reference sequence). Trimming cost V 3 bases and J 0 bases, with 19 bases left between them. The CDR3 sequence is CASSQAHLGLFSTDTQYF. The CDR3 nucleotides are TGTGCCAGCAGCCAGGCTCACCTGGGGCTATTCAGCACAGATACGCAGTATTTT.

The chain employs TRBV5-1 and TRBJ2-2; 13 positions match TRBD2. Germline lookup yields CDR1 SGHRS and CDR2 YFSETQ. The V and J ends lost 4 bases and 4 bases, in that order; junction bases with no gene match: 13. This CDR3 is 19 amino acids long. The CDR3 region has the DNA TGCGCCAGCAGCCCCTATGGACTAGCGGGAGCCGTTGGCACCGGGGAGCTGTTTTTT. Its protein is CASSPYGLAGAVGTGELFF.

The chain uses TRBV9 and TRBJ2-1, with 9 positions matching TRBD2. The germline gives CDR1 SGDLS, CDR2 YYNGEE. The junction had 4 bases not matched to a gene; V was cut back by 4 bases and J by 2 bases. This CDR3 spans 15 amino acids. CDR3 coding DNA: TGTGCCAGCAGCTCCCGACTAGCGGCCTACAATGAGCAGTTCTTC. Protein sequence: CASSSRLAAYNEQFF.

The gene calls are TRBV6-2 or TRBV6-3 and TRBJ1-5; 7 nucleotides line up with TRBD1. This CDR3 contains 17 residues. The V segment lost 6 bases and the J segment 0 bases; nucleotides outside the gene matches: 11. Germline CDR1 and CDR2: MNHEY and SVGEGT. The CDR3 is CASSPQITGVSNQPQHF. CDR3 bases: TGTGCCAGCAGCCCCCAAATAACAGGGGTTAGCAATCAGCCCCAGCATTTT.

The chain uses TRBV2 and TRBJ2-2; the match to TRBD2 covers 7 bases. Germline-derived CDR1 and CDR2 are SNHLY and FYNNEI. The CDR3 contains 17 residues. J was trimmed by 3 bases and V by 4 bases; bases with no gene match: 11. This chain's CDR3 is CASSGLAPRPHTGELFF. DNA for the CDR3: TGTGCCAGCAGTGGACTAGCTCCGAGGCCCCACACCGGGGAGCTGTTTTTT.

J is TRBJ1-1 and V is TRBV28; 7 bases are a match to TRBD1. J lost 5 bases, V lost 5 bases, and 11 bases had no gene match. The CDR3 runs to 15 residues. Per germline, CDR1 MDHEN and CDR2 SYDVKM. The CDR3 sequence: CASSPRQGLGTEAFF. The CDR3, as DNA: TGTGCCAGCAGTCCCCGACAGGGCTTGGGGACTGAAGCTTTCTTT. Complete variable domain (other parts from reference TRBV28 and TRBJ1-1): DVKVTQSSRYLVKRTGEKVFLECVQDMDHENMFWYRQDPGLGLRLIYFSYDVKMKEKGDIPEGYSVSREKKERFSLILESASTNQTSMYLCASSPRQGLGTEAFFGQGTRLTVV.

The V and J genes are TRBV12-3 or TRBV12-4 and TRBJ1-1, with D perhaps matching TRBD1 (6 bases). The CDR3 is 13 residues long. Trimming removed 5 bases from V and 4 bases from J, with 11 bases in between. This chain's CDR3 is CASSQQGSTEAFF. The CDR3, as DNA: TGTGCCAGCAGTCAACAGGGAAGCACTGAAGCTTTCTTT.

This rearrangement joins TRBV28 to TRBJ1-5; 9 positions match TRBD1. J lost 3 bases, V lost 3 bases, and 6 bases had no gene match. This CDR3 is built from 16 residues. From germline, CDR1 is MDHEN and CDR2 SYDVKM. CDR3 bases: TGTGCCAGCAGTTTCGACAGGGGGTTAATCAATCAGCCCCAGCATTTT. It translates to CASSFDRGLINQPQHF.

V gene TRBV3-1 (or the pseudogene TRBV3-2) combines with J gene TRBJ2-3; 9 positions agree with TRBD2. This CDR3 has 20 amino acids. Unmatched junction bases numbered 15, after V lost 1 base and J lost 1 base. Germline loops: CDR1 LGHDT, CDR2 YNNKEL (reference sequence). The CDR3 protein is CASSQGRGGGRGWGTDTQYF. DNA of the CDR3: TGTGCCAGCAGCCAAGGGCGTGGTGGCGGGAGGGGCTGGGGCACAGATACGCAGTATTTT.

This clone was detected only a few times. The chain recombines TRBV4-1 with TRBJ2-2; 9 bases match TRBD1. V shed 1 base and J 4 bases; nucleotides not matched to a gene: 1. The length of the CDR3 is 15 residues. From germline, CDR1 is MGHRA and CDR2 YSYEKL. The CDR3 coding sequence is TGCGCCAGCAGCCAAGTGGGACAGGGCACCGGGGAGCTGTTTTTT. It codes for CASSQVGQGTGELFF.

This chain joins TRBV9 and TRBJ1-3; D possibly corresponds to TRBD1 (5 bases). Trimming took off 0 bases at V and 3 bases at J, with 10 bases between the two ends. Looked up from germline, CDR1 is SGDLS and CDR2 is YYNGEE. This CDR3 is built from 15 residues. CDR3 nucleotides: TGTGCCAGCAGCGTAGGGGCAGGGTATGGAAACACCATATATTTT. Encoded protein: CASSVGAGYGNTIYF.

The V call is TRBV7-2, the J call TRBJ1-2; D call uncertain. The CDR3 has 14 amino acids. Germline CDR1 and CDR2: SGHTA and FQGNSA. The V gene lost 1 base and the J gene lost 5 bases, with 11 bases spanning the gap. The CDR3: CASSLEAGPYGYTF. The CDR3 DNA sequence: TGTGCCAGCAGCTTAGAGGCCGGGCCATATGGCTACACCTTC.

The CDR3 region has the DNA TGTGCCAGCAGCTTAGCGATATCCTACAATGAGCAGTTCTTC. It is translated as CASSLAISYNEQFF. The gene calls are TRBV7-9 and TRBJ2-1; D call uncertain. Germline V CDR1 and CDR2: SEHNR, FQNEAQ (reference sequence). This CDR3 is built from 14 residues. The V and J ends lost 0 bases and 1 base respectively, with 4 bases between them. Supplemented by reference TRBV7-9 and TRBJ2-1, the full variable domain reads DTGVSQNPRHKITKRGQNVTFRCDPISEHNRLYWYRQTLGQGPEFLTYFQNEAQLEKSRLLSDRFSAERPKGSFSTLEIQRTEQGDSAMYLCASSLAISYNEQFFGPGTRLTVL.

The genes are TRBV15 and TRBJ2-5; D is possibly TRBD2 (7 bases). V was trimmed by 0 bases and J by 2 bases, leaving 13 bases between them. In germline, CDR1 is LNHNV, CDR2 YYDKDF (reference sequence). CDR3 length: 16 amino acids. This CDR3 reads CATSRDAGAGQETQYF. Here the CDR3 DNA reads TGTGCCACCAGCAGAGATGCGGGGGCGGGGCAAGAGACCCAGTACTTC. The variable domain in full, with the rest retrieved from reference TRBV15 and TRBJ2-5, is DAMVIQNPRYQVTQFGKPVTLSCSQTLNHNVMYWYQQKSSQAPKLLFHYYDKDFNNEADTPDNFQSRRPNTSFCFLDIRSPGLGDTAMYLCATSRDAGAGQETQYFGPGTRLLVL.

The chain uses TRBV27 and TRBJ2-3; D call uncertain. V lost 4 bases to trimming and J lost 6 bases, with 5 bases between them. The CDR3 consists of 11 residues. Germline-derived CDR1 and CDR2 are MNHEY and SMNVEV (reference sequence). For the CDR3, the DNA is TGTGCCAGCAGTTGGCGGGATACGCAGTATTTT. It translates to CASSWRDTQYF.

This clone was picked up one time. The chain carries TRBV27 and TRBJ2-3; tentatively, D is TRBD1 or TRBD2 (6 bases each). The CDR3 extends over 16 amino acids. Trimming took 3 bases from V and 1 from J, leaving 14 bases between them. The germline gives CDR1 MNHEY, CDR2 SMNVEV (reference sequence). The CDR3 reads CASSFGGAAGTDTQYF. In nucleotides, the CDR3 is TGTGCCAGCAGTTTCGGGGGCGCGGCTGGCACAGATACGCAGTATTTT.

V gene TRBV4-3 combines with J gene TRBJ2-7; no clear D. The V end was cut by 0 bases, the J end by 10 bases, with 13 bases between. The CDR3 loop spans 13 amino acids. The germline V gene encodes CDR1 LGHNA and CDR2 YSLEER. The CDR3 sequence: CASSQEREQSQYF. The CDR3 DNA reads TGCGCCAGCAGCCAAGAAAGGGAACAGTCCCAGTACTTC.